What follows describes a single TCR beta chain. Assay: immunoSEQ multiplex PCR; the TCRdb copy retains only in-frame clones and omits some. Of 55,000 or so clones listed, more than 60% were seen once; the top ten hold 4.5% to 6%. Looked up from germline, CDR1 is SGHRS and CDR2 is YFSETQ. V lost 3 bases and J lost 6, with 18 bases in between. The CDR3 has 15 amino acids. These data are taken from a study of CD4+ T cells in melanoma. The chain is built from TRBV5-1 and TRBJ1-1; possibly TRBD1 for D (6 bases). The specimen was tumor tissue. This receptor was obtained from a human donor with melanoma. CDR3 sequence: CASSSIWQGGSEAFF. The DNA for the CDR3 is TGCGCCAGCAGCTCCATCTGGCAAGGGGGTTCTGAAGCTTTCTTT.